This paragraph reports one T cell receptor beta chain. Antigen specificity is unknown. The data belong to a study of cytomegalovirus exposure and HLA in healthy donors. When sampled, the donors appeared nominally healthy, though they likely had unrecorded immune exposures. The study, taken as a whole, reports: A later examination showed that TCR association rates differed by HLA locus, with DRB1 most and HLA-C fewest.

With 5 bases clipped from V and 5 bases from J, the junction kept 5 bases outside the gene matches. Per the germline V gene, CDR1 is LNHDA and CDR2 is SQIVND (reference sequence). This CDR3 has 16 amino acids. Vbeta (60) and Jbeta (13) primers were used in the PCR. Some clones are missing from TCRdb's copy, which holds only in-frame ones; the method was immunoSEQ multiplex PCR. The data contain 90,000 to 120,000 clones, roughly 87% of them singletons. This clonotype originated in a man aged 25 to 45 in good health and CMV-seropositive. The chain is built from TRBV19 and TRBJ1-6, with TRBD1 identical over 11 bases. The material sequenced was PBMCs. CDR3 in amino acids: CASSPDRGLDNSPLHF. The CDR3 DNA is TGTGCCAGTAGTCCGGACAGGGGGCTCGATAATTCACCCCTCCACTTT.